The T cell receptor beta chain described here comes from a study of a mutant IDH1 vaccine in newly diagnosed glioma. In the study overall: Vaccinations were initiated 4-6 weeks following radiotherapy alone, or were given together with temozolomide cycles. Of treated patients, roughly 62% were men and about 38% women, averaging around 40 years. Standard pretreatment was either radiotherapy, temozolomide, or, for most, radiochemotherapy with temozolomide.

Remarks on this clone: The antigen is unknown.

Sequencing was performed with immunoSEQ multiplex PCR; in TCRdb, only in-frame clones are kept and a portion is missing. The table shows 58,000 or so clones, with about 86% occurring only once. Looked up from germline, CDR1 is SGHTS and CDR2 is YDEGEE. Trimming stripped 4 bases from V and 7 bases from J, with 20 bases between. This CDR3 comprises 15 residues. Specified time point: week 35, safety follow-up. Vaccine doses each comprised 300 ug of mutant IDH1 20-mer peptide, with topical imiquimod. Every donor had a new WHO grade 3 or 4 astrocytoma that was IDH1-mutant, with loss of nuclear ATRX. The clonotype comes from a man aged 40-49 years with glioma. Sequencing used PBMCs, obtained from a glioma patient whose treatment included an IDH1 peptide vaccine. V is TRBV5-8 and J is TRBJ2-5; either TRBD1 or TRBD2 may supply D (5 bases each). CDR3 sequence (DNA): TGTGCCAGCAGCCCGATCGGGGCGGCGGCCACGACCCAGTACTTC. This gives the protein CASSPIGAAATTQYF.